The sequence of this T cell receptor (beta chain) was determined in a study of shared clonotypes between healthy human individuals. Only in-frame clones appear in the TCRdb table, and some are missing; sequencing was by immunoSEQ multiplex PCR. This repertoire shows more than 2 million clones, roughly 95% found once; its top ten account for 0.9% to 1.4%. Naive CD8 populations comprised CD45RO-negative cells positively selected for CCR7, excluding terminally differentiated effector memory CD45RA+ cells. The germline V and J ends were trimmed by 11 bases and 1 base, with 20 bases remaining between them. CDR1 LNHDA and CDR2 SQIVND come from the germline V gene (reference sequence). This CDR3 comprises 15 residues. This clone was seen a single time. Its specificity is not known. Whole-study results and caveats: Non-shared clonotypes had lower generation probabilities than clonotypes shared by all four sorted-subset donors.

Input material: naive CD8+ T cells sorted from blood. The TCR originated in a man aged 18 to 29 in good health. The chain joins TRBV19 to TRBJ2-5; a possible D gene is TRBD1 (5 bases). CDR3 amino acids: CAGPVQARPQETQYF. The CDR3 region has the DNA TGTGCCGGTCCAGTACAGGCAAGACCCCAAGAGACCCAGTACTTC.